This entry features one T cell receptor beta chain sequence. Its cognate antigen is unknown. Per sorted-subset replicate PCR, input was roughly 200 ng DNA, representing about 29,000 T cell genomes. Repertoires were generated with immunoSEQ multiplex PCR, while TCRdb's copy carries only in-frame clones and drops some. The sample yields about 1,500,000 clones, roughly 96% seen once. The CDR3 has 17 amino acids. The V segment lost 6 bases and the J segment 6 bases; nucleotides outside the gene matches: 20. Germline V gene sequence: CDR1 MNHEY, CDR2 SMNVEV (reference sequence). The data are from a study of shared clonotypes between healthy human individuals. Study results and limitations: Only a few donors were included, so the genetic and exposure-history diversity represented was limited. The study generally estimated greater richness for naive than memory subsets.

CD4+ cells yielded CD45RA+ naive and CD45RA-negative memory subsets. The genes are TRBV27 and TRBJ2-7; 7 nucleotides line up with TRBD2. The TCR sequence derives from a man aged 25-45 years in good health. The specimen was naive CD4+ T cells sorted from blood. Subset of the sample: CD45RA+ positively selected. The CDR3 region is CASSLLGRGPLLGEQYF. The CDR3, as DNA: TGTGCCAGCAGCCTCTTAGGGAGGGGCCCCCTTTTGGGCGAGCAGTACTTC.